This T cell receptor beta chain is drawn from a study of radiotherapy plus CTLA-4 blockade in lung cancer (dated by TCRdb to the late 2010s). With respect to the entire study: Objective responses were observed in approximately 18% of enrolled patients, and disease control was achieved in less than 35%.

What the study reported, not specific to this receptor: Increased serum interferon-beta after radiation, together with early dynamic changes in blood T cell clones, were reported to be the strongest predictors of response. After treatment with radiotherapy and ipilimumab, TCR clones that came from tumors expanded in the peripheral blood.

Inclusive of the bounding cysteine and phenylalanine, the CDR3 is 16 residues long. Left in the record is the CDR3 DNA by itself, 48 bases read in frame from the first base. The germline V gene yields SNHLY for CDR1 and FYNNEI for CDR2. V lost 2 bases and J lost 2 bases; the stretch between them is 16 bases long. Only a few counts were recorded for this clone. Its antigen is still unknown. No per-base quality is available; no much larger clone lies one base away. The receptor library was made with the immunoSEQ multiplex PCR assay. TCRdb took this table from immuneACCESS and kept in-frame rearrangements with V and J called. Such tables lack part of the clones; where checked against another copy, unresolved V genes explain under half of the gap, and the rest is unexplained. Counted in this sample were about 91,000 clones; about three quarters of them appeared once. Of the sample, around an eighth falls within the top ten clones.

The study evaluated CTLA-4 blockade (ipilimumab) given together with focal radiation therapy in patients who had chemo-refractory metastatic non-small-cell lung cancer. This receptor was taken from a human donor with non-small cell lung cancer that progressed on radiotherapy plus ipilimumab. Sample: peripheral blood, taken from a patient treated with radiotherapy plus ipilimumab. The rearrangement joined TRBV2 to TRBJ2-7; TRBD1 could be the D gene, as 6 bases match. The CDR3 region has the sequence CASSELWAGETYEQYF. The DNA sequence reads TGTGCCAGCAGTGAATTGTGGGCAGGGGAAACCTACGAGCAGTACTTC.